Listed below are T cell receptor beta chains from one sample, sequenced in a study of T cell responses to AZD1222 COVID-19 vaccine. Generated by immunoSEQ multiplex PCR, the TCRdb table keeps only in-frame clones and is missing some. The table records roughly 180,000 clones, just over 90% of them present only once. This specimen consisted of peripheral blood, obtained 28 days after the second AZD1222 dose. The origin of the receptors is an adult who received the AZD1222 COVID-19 vaccine. The CDR3 runs from the conserved cysteine through the conserved F or W. A D gene is named only where the DNA matches it firmly. The listing skips clone size in some rows; elsewhere it reads once, few, many or a size class.

D	size	length	J	V	DNA	CDR3
-	-	15	TRBJ2-1	TRBV27	TGTGCCAGCACCCCTGGGGGGAACCCCTACAATGAGCAGTTCTTC	CASTPGGNPYNEQFF
-	-	14	TRBJ1-5	TRBV6-2/TRBV6-3	TGTGCCAGCAGTTACTACGGGGCGCGTCAGCCCCAGCATTTT	CASSYYGARQPQHF
-	-	15	TRBJ1-3	TRBV18	TGTGCCAGCTCACCGATTAGTGGCTCTGGAAACACCATATATTTT	CASSPISGSGNTIYF
-	-	15	TRBJ1-5	TRBV19	TGTGCCAGTAGTACCCGGGACGGATACAATCAGCCCCAGCATTTT	CASSTRDGYNQPQHF
-	-	21	TRBJ1-3	TRBV18	TGTGCCAGCTCACCAAGTAGCCTGGAGGTTCCTCACGACATCTCTGGAAACACCATATATTTT	CASSPSSLEVPHDISGNTIYF
-	few	16	TRBJ1-4	TRBV19	TGTGCCAGTAGTCCCCAATGGGCGGTTTCTTATGAAAAACTGTTTTTT	CASSPQWAVSYEKLFF
TRBD2	once	16	TRBJ2-1	TRBV7-6	TGTGCCAGCAGCGTCTCTCTAGCGGGAAGAGTCAATGAGCAGTTCTTC	CASSVSLAGRVNEQFF
-	-	13	TRBJ1-2	TRBV6-5	TGTGCCAGCAGTTACTCGCAAAACTATGGCTACACCTTC	CASSYSQNYGYTF
TRBD1	-	14	TRBJ1-6	TRBV6-5	TGTGCCAGCAGCGGACAGGTTTATAATTCACCCCTCCACTTT	CASSGQVYNSPLHF
-	-	14	TRBJ1-5	TRBV25-1	TGTGCCAGCAGTTCCGACAGAACCAACTCGCCCCAGCATTTT	CASSSDRTNSPQHF
TRBD2	-	15	TRBJ2-5	TRBV6-1	TGTGCCAGCAGTGAGGGACTAGCGGGAGCGGAGACCCAGTACTTC	CASSEGLAGAETQYF
-	-	16	TRBJ1-2	TRBV12-5	TGTGCTAGTGGGTATACTCTAACACCGGGTATTACTGGCTACACCTTC	CASGYTLTPGITGYTF
TRBD1	-	16	TRBJ1-4	TRBV6-5	TGTGCCAGCAGTTACACTCTGGACAGGCAAAATGAAAAACTGTTTTTT	CASSYTLDRQNEKLFF
TRBD1	-	18	TRBJ1-2	TRBV27	TGTGCCAGCACCCCCCGACGAGGACAGGGTGAGCTATACTATGGCTACACCTTC	CASTPRRGQGELYYGYTF
TRBD2	-	17	TRBJ2-1	TRBV11-2	TGTGCCAGCAGCGACTACCTAGCGGGAGGGCCTAATGATGAGCAGTTCTTC	CASSDYLAGGPNDEQFF
-	once	15	TRBJ1-5	TRBV28	TGTGCCAGCAGTTTGTGGGACACGGGCAATCAGCCCCAGCATTTT	CASSLWDTGNQPQHF
-	-	17	TRBJ1-2	TRBV4-2	TGTGCCAGCAGCCCGCCTCTAGGGGGTGATCCTAACTATGGCTACACCTTC	CASSPPLGGDPNYGYTF
-	-	16	TRBJ1-1	TRBV6-5	TGTGCCAGCAGTTACCCGCCGACAGGACAGAACACTGAAGCTTTCTTT	CASSYPPTGQNTEAFF
-	-	13	TRBJ1-1	TRBV5-1	TGCGCCAGCACTGGATATCAGAACACTGAAGCTTTCTTT	CASTGYQNTEAFF
-	once	12	TRBJ1-1	TRBV27	TGTGCCAGCAGTATCCCGAACACTGAAGCTTTCTTT	CASSIPNTEAFF
TRBD1	-	17	TRBJ2-6	TRBV12-5	TGTGCTAGTGGTTTGGCCAGGGGGCTCATCTGGGCCAACGTCCTGACTTTC	CASGLARGLIWANVLTF
-	-	13	TRBJ2-1	TRBV6-5	TGTGCCAGCGGGCCCAGCTCCTACAATGAGCAGTTCTTC	CASGPSSYNEQFF
-	-	16	TRBJ2-6	TRBV14	TGTGCCAGCAGCCAACCGCGAAGGACAGGGGCCAACGTCCTGACTTTC	CASSQPRRTGANVLTF
-	few	17	TRBJ2-7	TRBV5-1	TGCGCCAGCAGCTTGCACTTTAACAGGGAAGAGACCTACGAGCAGTACTTC	CASSLHFNREETYEQYF
-	once	15	TRBJ1-1	TRBV30	TGTGCCTGGAGTGAACCCCTGCCTAAGGGGCCTGAAGCTTTCTTT	CAWSEPLPKGPEAFF
TRBD2	-	15	TRBJ2-4	TRBV5-1	TGCGCCAGCAGCTTGGCGGGACTAGCGCGAAACATTCAGTACTTC	CASSLAGLARNIQYF
-	-	14	TRBJ2-5	TRBV29-1	TGCAGCGCTCGGACCGGGACGTACCAAGAGACCCAGTACTTC	CSARTGTYQETQYF
-	-	15	TRBJ2-5	TRBV28	TGTGCCAGCAGCACAATTGTGGGATGGCAAGAGACCCAGTACTTC	CASSTIVGWQETQYF
-	-	13	TRBJ1-1	TRBV7-8	TGTGCCAGCAGCTTAACTAGGACAACTGAAGCTTTCTTT	CASSLTRTTEAFF
-	-	17	TRBJ1-6	TRBV27	TGTGCCAGCAGTTTAGATTTCCTAGGACAGCCGAATTCACCCCTCCACTTT	CASSLDFLGQPNSPLHF
TRBD1	-	13	TRBJ1-2	TRBV28	TGTGCCAGCAACCCGGGACAGGAATATGGCTACACCTTC	CASNPGQEYGYTF